This is a list of T cell receptor beta chains from one sample in a study of cytomegalovirus exposure and HLA in healthy donors. Sequenced by immunoSEQ multiplex PCR; TCRdb stores in-frame clones only, minus some. The top ten clones hold 1.5% to 2% of a sample with around 130,000 clones, roughly four fifths of them seen once. Sequenced: PBMCs. All receptors derive from a middle-aged man in good health and CMV-seronegative. Each CDR3 is given with its conserved first and last residue. D genes are given only for firm matches. A row's size may be missing; if present it is once, few, many or a size class.

>once|.|TRBJ2-7|TRBV7-2
TGTGCCAGCAGCCGGGACTCCAGCTCCTACGAGCAGTACTTC
CASSRDSSSYEQYF
>.|.|TRBJ2-5|TRBV29-1
TGCAGCATTGGTCTGGCAACCGAGGGGACCCAGTACTTC
CSIGLATEGTQYF
>.|.|TRBJ2-5|TRBV6-6
TGTGCCAGCAGTTACTCTAGGGCGGGAGAGACCCAGTACTTC
CASSYSRAGETQYF
>.|.|TRBJ2-5|TRBV7-2
TGTGCCAGCAGCTTAGGTAACGGGAGACGAGAGACCCAGTACTTC
CASSLGNGRRETQYF
>.|TRBD1|TRBJ1-1|TRBV6-1
TGTGCCAGCAGTGGATCCGGGACAGGGGCCGGTGGCACTGAAGCTTTCTTT
CASSGSGTGAGGTEAFF
>.|.|TRBJ2-2|TRBV6-1
TGTGCCAGCAGTGAACAGGGTGATTCCGGGGAGCTGTTTTTT
CASSEQGDSGELFF
>.|TRBD2|TRBJ2-1|TRBV6-1
TGTGCCAGCAGTGCAGGCCAGGGAGGGGTGAATGAGCAGTTCTTC
CASSAGQGGVNEQFF
>few|.|TRBJ2-3|TRBV4-1
TGCGCCAGCAGCCCCGAAGGGGCCAACACAGATACGCAGTATTTT
CASSPEGANTDTQYF
>.|.|TRBJ2-7|TRBV27
TGTGCCAGCAGTACGCACAGGGACCGGTACGAGCAGTACTTC
CASSTHRDRYEQYF
>.|.|TRBJ2-5|TRBV7-2
TGTGCCAGCAGCTTAGTTTCTGCCAGAGAGGGGACCCAGTACTTC
CASSLVSAREGTQYF
>.|.|TRBJ2-2|TRBV7-8
TGTGCCAGCAGCTTAGCGCAACAGGGCTTTCACCGGGAGCTGTTTTTT
CASSLAQQGFHRELFF
>.|TRBD2|TRBJ2-7|TRBV6-1
TGTGCCAGCTTGAGCGGGGGCAGGTACGAGCAGTACTTC
CASLSGGRYEQYF
>.|.|TRBJ1-1|TRBV5-1
TGCGCCAGCAGCGCCCGGGAAAACACTGAAGCTTTCTTT
CASSARENTEAFF
>.|.|TRBJ1-2|TRBV6-5
TGTGCCAGCACCGCCGGCGGTTTCGGCTACACCTTC
CASTAGGFGYTF
>.|.|TRBJ2-1|TRBV5-1
TGCGCCAGCAGCTATTCCCCGGGGAATGAGCAGTTCTTC
CASSYSPGNEQFF
>.|.|TRBJ2-3|TRBV18
TGTGCCAGCTCCCCCAGGGGTAGCGGGTTCACAGATACGCAGTATTTT
CASSPRGSGFTDTQYF
>once|.|TRBJ1-5|TRBV18
TGTGCCAGCTCACCTTCCTCAGATGCGGGCCAGCCCCAGCATTTT
CASSPSSDAGQPQHF
>few|.|TRBJ2-6|TRBV21-1
TGTGCCAGCAGCAGGGGGACAGGGAGCTCTGGGGCCAACGGCCTGACTTTC
CASSRGTGSSGANGLTF
>.|TRBD1|TRBJ2-7|TRBV7-9
TGTTCCAGCAGCTTAGGTGCACAGGGGTACCGCTACGAGCAGTACTTC
CSSSLGAQGYRYEQYF
>.|TRBD2|TRBJ2-5|TRBV7-2
TGTGCCAGCAGCACCGTCTCTAGCGGGAGGAAGGAGACCCAGTACTTC
CASSTVSSGRKETQYF
>.|TRBD2|TRBJ2-5|TRBV4-1
TGCGCCAGCAGCCAAGATTCTAGCGGGGGGCACCCATTGACCCAGTACTTC
CASSQDSSGGHPLTQYF
>.|TRBD1|TRBJ2-7|TRBV19
TGTGCCAGTAGTCGGGACAGACCCTACGAGCAGTACTTC
CASSRDRPYEQYF